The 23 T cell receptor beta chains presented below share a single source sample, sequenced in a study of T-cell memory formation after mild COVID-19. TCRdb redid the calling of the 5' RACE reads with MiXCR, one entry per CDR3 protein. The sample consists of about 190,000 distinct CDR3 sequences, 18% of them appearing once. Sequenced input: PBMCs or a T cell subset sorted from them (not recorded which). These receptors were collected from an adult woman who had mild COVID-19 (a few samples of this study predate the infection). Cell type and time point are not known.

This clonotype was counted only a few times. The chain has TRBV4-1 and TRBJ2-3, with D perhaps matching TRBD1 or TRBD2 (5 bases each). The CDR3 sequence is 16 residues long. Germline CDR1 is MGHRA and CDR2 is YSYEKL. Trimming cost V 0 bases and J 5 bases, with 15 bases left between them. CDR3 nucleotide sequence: TGCGCCAGCAGCCAAGACGGGGCGGTGACGGGAGATACGCAGTATTTT. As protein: CASSQDGAVTGDTQYF.

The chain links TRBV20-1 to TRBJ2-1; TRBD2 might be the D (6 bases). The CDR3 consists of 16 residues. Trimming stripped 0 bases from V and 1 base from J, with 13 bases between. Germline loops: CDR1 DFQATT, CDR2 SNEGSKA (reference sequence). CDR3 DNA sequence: TGCAGTGCTAGAGATCCTGCGGGGAATTCCTACAATGAGCAGTTCTTC. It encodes CSARDPAGNSYNEQFF.

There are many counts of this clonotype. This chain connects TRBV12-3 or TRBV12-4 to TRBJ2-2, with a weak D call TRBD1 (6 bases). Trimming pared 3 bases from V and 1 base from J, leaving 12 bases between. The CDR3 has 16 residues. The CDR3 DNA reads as TGTGCCAGCAGTTTTGGGTGGACAGAGAACACCGGGGAGCTGTTTTTT. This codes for CASSFGWTENTGELFF.

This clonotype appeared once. Here the CDR3 DNA reads TGTGCCAGCAAGGGACCGCAGTCCTACGAGCAGTACTTC. Its protein product is CASKGPQSYEQYF. The V call is TRBV2, the J call TRBJ2-7; D could derive from TRBD1 or TRBD2 (5 bases each). Germline assignment: CDR1 SNHLY and CDR2 FYNNEI. The CDR3 extends over 13 amino acids. The V end lost 7 bases, the J end lost 1 base, and 11 bases lay between the germline ends.

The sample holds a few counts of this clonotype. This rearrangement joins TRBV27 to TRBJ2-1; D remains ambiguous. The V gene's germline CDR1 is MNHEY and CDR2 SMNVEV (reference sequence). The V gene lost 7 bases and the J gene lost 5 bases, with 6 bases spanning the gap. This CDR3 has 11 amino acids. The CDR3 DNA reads TGTGCCAGCATCCGACACAATGAGCAGTTCTTC. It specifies CASIRHNEQFF.

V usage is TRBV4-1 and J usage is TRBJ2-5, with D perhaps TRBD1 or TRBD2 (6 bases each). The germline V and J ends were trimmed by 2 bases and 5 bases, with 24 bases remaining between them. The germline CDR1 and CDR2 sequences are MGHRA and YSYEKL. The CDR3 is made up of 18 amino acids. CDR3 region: CASSQSLAYGGGFETQYF. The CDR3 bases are TGCGCCAGCAGCCAATCCCTTGCGTACGGGGGCGGTTTTGAGACCCAGTACTTC.

The CDR3 DNA follows: TGTGCCAGCAGCCGTACTAGCTTCTCCTACAATGAGCAGTTCTTC. Translated: CASSRTSFSYNEQFF. This chain links TRBV12-3 or TRBV12-4 with TRBJ2-1, with a tentative D call TRBD2 (6 bases). V lost 6 bases, J lost 0 bases, and 12 bases lay in between. There are 15 residues in the CDR3.

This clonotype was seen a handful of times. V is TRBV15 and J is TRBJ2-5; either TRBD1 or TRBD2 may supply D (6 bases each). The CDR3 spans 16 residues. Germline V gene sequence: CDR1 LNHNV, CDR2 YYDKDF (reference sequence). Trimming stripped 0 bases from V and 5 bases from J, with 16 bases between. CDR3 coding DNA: TGTGCCACCAGCAGAGATCCGGGGGCGCGGGTGGAGACCCAGTACTTC. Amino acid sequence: CATSRDPGARVETQYF.

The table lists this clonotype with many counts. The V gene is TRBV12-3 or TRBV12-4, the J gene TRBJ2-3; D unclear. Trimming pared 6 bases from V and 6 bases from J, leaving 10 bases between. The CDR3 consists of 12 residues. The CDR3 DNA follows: TGTGCCAGCAGCCTCATCGGGGATACGCAGTATTTT. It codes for CASSLIGDTQYF.

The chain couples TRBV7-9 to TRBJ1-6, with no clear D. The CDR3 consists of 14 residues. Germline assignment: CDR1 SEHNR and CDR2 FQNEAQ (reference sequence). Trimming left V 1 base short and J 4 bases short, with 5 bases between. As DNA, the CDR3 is TGTGCCAGCAGCTTAGATCAGTATAATTCACCCCTCCACTTT. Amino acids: CASSLDQYNSPLHF.

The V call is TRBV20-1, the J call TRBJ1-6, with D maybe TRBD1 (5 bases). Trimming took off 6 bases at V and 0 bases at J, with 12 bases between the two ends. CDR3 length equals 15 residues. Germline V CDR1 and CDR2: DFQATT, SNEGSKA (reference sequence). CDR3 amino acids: CSAAYRGSYNSPLHF. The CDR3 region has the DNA TGCAGTGCCGCCTATAGGGGCTCCTATAATTCACCCCTCCACTTT.

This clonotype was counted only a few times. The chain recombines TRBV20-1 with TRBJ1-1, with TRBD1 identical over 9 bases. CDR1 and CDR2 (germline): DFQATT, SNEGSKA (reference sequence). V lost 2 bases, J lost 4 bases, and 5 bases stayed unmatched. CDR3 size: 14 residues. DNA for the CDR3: TGCAGTGCTAGAACAGGGGGCAGGGTCACTGAAGCTTTCTTT. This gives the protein CSARTGGRVTEAFF.

The chain's CDR3 is CASSQDRAGPDTQYF. The CDR3 coding sequence is TGCGCCAGCAGCCAAGATCGGGCGGGGCCCGATACGCAGTATTTT. V usage is TRBV4-3 and J usage is TRBJ2-3; possibly TRBD2 for D (6 bases). Trimming cost V 0 bases and J 6 bases, with 13 bases left between them. Germline CDR1 reads LGHNA; CDR2 reads YSLEER. The CDR3 covers 15 residues.

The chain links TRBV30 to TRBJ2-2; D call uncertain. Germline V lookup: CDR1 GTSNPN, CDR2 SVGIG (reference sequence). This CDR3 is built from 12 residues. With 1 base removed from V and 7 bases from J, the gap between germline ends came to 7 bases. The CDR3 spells CAWSGRFGELFF. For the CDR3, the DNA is TGTGCCTGGAGTGGAAGATTCGGGGAGCTGTTTTTT.

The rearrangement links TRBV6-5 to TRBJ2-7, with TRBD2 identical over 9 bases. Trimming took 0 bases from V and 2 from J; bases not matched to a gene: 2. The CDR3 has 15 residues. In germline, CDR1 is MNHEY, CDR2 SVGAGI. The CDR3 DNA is TGTGCCAGCAGTTACTCAGGGACTAGCCCCTACGAGCAGTACTTC. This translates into CASSYSGTSPYEQYF.

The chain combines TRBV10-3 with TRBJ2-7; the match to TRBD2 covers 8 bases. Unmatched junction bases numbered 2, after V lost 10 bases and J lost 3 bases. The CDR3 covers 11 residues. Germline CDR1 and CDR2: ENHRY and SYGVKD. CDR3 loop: CATGLVYEQYF. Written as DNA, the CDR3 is TGTGCCACGGGACTAGTCTACGAGCAGTACTTC.

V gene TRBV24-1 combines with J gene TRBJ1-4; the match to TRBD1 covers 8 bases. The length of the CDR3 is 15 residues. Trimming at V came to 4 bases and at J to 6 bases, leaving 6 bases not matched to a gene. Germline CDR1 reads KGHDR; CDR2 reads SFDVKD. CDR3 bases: TGTGCCACCAGTGAACCCACAGGGGGTGATGAAAAACTGTTTTTT. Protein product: CATSEPTGGDEKLFF.

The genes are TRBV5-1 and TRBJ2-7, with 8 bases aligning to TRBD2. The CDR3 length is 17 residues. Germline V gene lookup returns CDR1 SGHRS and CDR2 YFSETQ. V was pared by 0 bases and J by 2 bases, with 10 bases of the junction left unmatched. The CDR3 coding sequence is TGCGCCAGCAGCTTGGCCGGAGGAGCGGGGGTCCCCTACGAGCAGTACTTC. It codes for CASSLAGGAGVPYEQYF.

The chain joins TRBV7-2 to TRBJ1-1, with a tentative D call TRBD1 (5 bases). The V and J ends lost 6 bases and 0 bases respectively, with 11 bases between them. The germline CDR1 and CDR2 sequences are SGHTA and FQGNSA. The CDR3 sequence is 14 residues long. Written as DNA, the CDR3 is TGTGCCAGCAGGGGGGACCCCTTGAACACTGAAGCTTTCTTT. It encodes CASRGDPLNTEAFF.

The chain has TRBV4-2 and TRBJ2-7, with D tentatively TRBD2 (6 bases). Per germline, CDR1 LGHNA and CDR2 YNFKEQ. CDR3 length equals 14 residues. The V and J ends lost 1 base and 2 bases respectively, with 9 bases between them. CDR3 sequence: CASSQGRGTYEQYF. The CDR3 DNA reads TGTGCCAGCAGCCAAGGTCGGGGGACCTACGAGCAGTACTTC.

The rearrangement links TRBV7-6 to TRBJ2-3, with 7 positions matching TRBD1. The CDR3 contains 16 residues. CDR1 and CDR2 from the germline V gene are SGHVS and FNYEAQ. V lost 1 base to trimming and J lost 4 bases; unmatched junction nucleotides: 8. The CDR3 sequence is CASSLVRGRGSDTQYF. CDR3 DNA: TGTGCCAGCAGCTTAGTCCGGGGCAGGGGGTCAGATACGCAGTATTTT.

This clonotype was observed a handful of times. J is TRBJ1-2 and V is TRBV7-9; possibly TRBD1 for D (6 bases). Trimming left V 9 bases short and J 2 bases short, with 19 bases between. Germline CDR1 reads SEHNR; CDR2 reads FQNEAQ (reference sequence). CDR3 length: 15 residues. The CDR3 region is CASTGPPLANYGYTF. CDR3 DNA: TGTGCCAGTACAGGGCCCCCACTGGCGAACTATGGCTACACCTTC.

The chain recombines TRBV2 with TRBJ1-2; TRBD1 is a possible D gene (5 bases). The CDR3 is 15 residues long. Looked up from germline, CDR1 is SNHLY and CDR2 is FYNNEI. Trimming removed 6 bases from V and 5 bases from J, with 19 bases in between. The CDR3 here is CASSDLQGSQYGYTF. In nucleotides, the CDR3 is TGTGCCAGCAGCGACCTGCAGGGATCCCAGTATGGCTACACCTTC.